This entry concerns a single T cell receptor beta chain. Trimming took off 3 bases at V and 6 bases at J, with 9 bases between the two ends. Germline V gene lookup returns CDR1 MNHEY and CDR2 SMNVEV (reference sequence). This CDR3 region has 13 residues. This sample is part of a study of OX40 agonist ivuxolimab in advanced cancers. Assay: immunoSEQ multiplex PCR; the TCRdb copy retains only in-frame clones and omits some. The sample includes under 15,000 clones, 70% to 75% of them seen just once. This TCR came from an adult with an advanced solid tumor such as melanoma, head and neck, liver or kidney cancer. The genes are TRBV27 and TRBJ2-1; no clear D. This specimen consisted of CD4+ or CD8+ T cells sorted from blood, obtained in a trial of the OX40 agonist ivuxolimab. The CDR3 spells CASSFSLSNEQFF. CDR3 sequence (DNA): TGTGCCAGCAGTTTTTCCCTTAGCAATGAGCAGTTCTTC.